This T cell receptor (beta chain) is from a study of blood T cell repertoires in COVID-19. Background on the study: Researchers got acute and convalescent COVID-19 samples from the United States, Italy and Spain. The analysed material was cDNA or gDNA that came from T cells, B-cell-depleted T cells, or PBMCs.

In germline, CDR1 is SGHNT, CDR2 YENEEA. The CDR3 loop spans 16 amino acids. The V and J ends lost 6 bases and 3 bases respectively, with 15 bases between them. The authors' processing: Amplifying reference gene primers gave estimates of nucleated cell counts. Here immunoSEQ multiplex PCR was the method, and the copy in TCRdb shows in-frame clones only, minus some. The V and J calls and clone size were taken over from that table, and D and trimming were inferred from the DNA. The sample comprises fewer than 200,000 clones, approximately 80% of which are singletons, and about 24% rests with the top ten.

The chain links TRBV11-3 to TRBJ2-6; tentative D call: TRBD2 (6 bases). This TCR came from a woman aged 80 or over with acute or convalescent COVID-19. The sequencing input was peripheral blood. CDR3 region: CASSHGGVRGANVLTF. CDR3 coding DNA: TGTGCCAGCAGTCATGGAGGGGTCCGTGGGGCCAACGTCCTGACTTTC.